This record covers a single T cell receptor beta chain. The antigen it binds to is not known. Base-call qualities are not available, and no considerably larger clone is one nucleotide away. TCRbeta CDR3 regions were amplified from genomic DNA by means of the immunoSEQ Assay, a bias-controlled multiplex PCR. Per the original workflow: The number of nucleated cells in each sample was estimated by amplification of reference gene primers within the assay. Sequence reads were collapsed and filtered to measure the absolute abundance of every unique TCRbeta CDR3 rearrangement. For each sample, productive Simpson clonality was calculated by taking the square root of Simpson's diversity index across productive rearrangements. TCRdb provides this immuneACCESS table in a form limited to in-frame rearrangements. Some clones are lacking; in checked studies, under half of them reflect an unresolved V gene, and why the rest are absent is not known. That table is the source of V, J and clone size, and D and trimming were worked out from the DNA. For this sample there are 280,000 or so clones; approximately 83% appear just once. The top ten constitute 2.1% of the sample.

Samples from volunteer blood donors who had recovered from COVID-19 were contributed by a second Seattle source. Collaborating institutions collected whole blood in K2EDTA tubes following their own protocols. For TCRbeta analysis, collaborators shipped samples as frozen whole blood, isolated PBMCs, or DNA extracted from either of those sample types. The data derive from a study of blood T cell repertoires in COVID-19 (dated by TCRdb to 2018 to 2021). In terms of the full investigation: Samples from collaborators originated in the United States, Italy and Spain and spanned both the acute and convalescent phases of COVID-19. The repertoires were released in a freely available public database meant as a resource for research on the immune response to SARS-CoV-2. The prospective study material was composed of cDNA or gDNA derived from T cells, B-cell-depleted T cells, or PBMCs. The samples were drawn from the first 160 participants of the ongoing ImmuneRACE study and from under 1,500 subjects provided by 6 global collaborators. Where HLA class I and class II types were available, the types were taken from metadata supplied by the sample provider, not from assay-based typing. Subjects who had been exposed to COVID-19, were actively infected with it, or had recovered from it provided the deeply sampled blood TCRbeta repertoires that made up the dataset. Nearly every sample came with metadata listing a de-identified subject ID, COVID-19 status, age in years and sex. Findings and caveats that apply to the study as a whole: The amount of clinical and demographic metadata varied by source and participant and was provided uncurated.

CDR1 MDHEN and CDR2 SYDVKM are derived from the germline V gene. The junction carries 8 bases between V and J, which are trimmed by 5 bases and 5 bases respectively. The CDR3 numbers 12 residues from cysteine through phenylalanine. Of all the DNA, just the CDR3 is kept, 36 bases in frame from base 1. The clonotype originates from a woman in her 30s who had recovered from COVID-19. Recombination joined TRBV28 with TRBJ2-3; TRBD2 is possibly the D segment (5 matching bases). The sequencing input was peripheral blood. The nucleotide sequence reads TGTGCCAGCAGTACCGAGGGAGATACGCAGTATTTT. Its coded protein is CASSTEGDTQYF.